What follows are 18 T cell receptor beta chains derived from one specimen sequenced in a study of cytomegalovirus exposure and HLA in healthy donors. The PCR employed 60 Vbeta primers together with 13 Jbeta primers. Here immunoSEQ multiplex PCR was the method, and the copy in TCRdb shows in-frame clones only, minus some. The data show about 41,000 clones, 81% seen once. Sequences were obtained from PBMCs. These receptor sequences come from a man aged 45-60 years in good health and CMV-seronegative.

The V and J genes are TRBV5-1 and TRBJ1-2, with 11 bases that match TRBD1. The germline V gene encodes CDR1 SGHRS and CDR2 YFSETQ. The junction had 0 bases not matched to a gene; V was cut back by 0 bases and J by 5 bases. The CDR3 totals 14 residues. The CDR3: CASSLGDRGYGYTF. DNA of the CDR3: TGCGCCAGCAGCTTGGGGGACAGGGGGTATGGCTACACCTTC.

The chain employs TRBV10-3 and TRBJ1-5, with D hard to call. Trimming took 5 bases from V and 6 from J, leaving 11 bases between them. CDR1 and CDR2 from the germline V gene are ENHRY and SYGVKD. The CDR3 has 13 amino acids. CDR3 nucleotide sequence: TGTGCCATCAGTTTAACTTTTGGTCAGCCCCAGCATTTT. It translates to CAISLTFGQPQHF.

The V and J genes are TRBV19 and TRBJ1-1, with 7 bases identical to TRBD1. Germline CDR1 and CDR2: LNHDA and SQIVND (reference sequence). After removal of 3 bases from V and 0 bases from J, the junction contained 1 base not matched to a gene. This CDR3 has 14 amino acids. CDR3 region: CASSIDRVNTEAFF. DNA of the CDR3: TGTGCCAGTAGTATCGACAGGGTGAACACTGAAGCTTTCTTT.

The J gene is TRBJ1-2, the V gene TRBV5-4; possible D gene TRBD1, 5 bases. V gave up 6 bases and J gave up 8 bases, with 23 bases separating them. The germline V gene encodes CDR1 SGHNT and CDR2 YYREEE (reference sequence). The CDR3 length is 15 residues. CDR3 amino acids: CASTLQGRQGQGYTF. For the CDR3, the DNA is TGTGCCAGCACCCTCCAAGGCAGGCAGGGTCAAGGCTACACCTTC.

The chain uses TRBV19 and TRBJ2-3, with unresolved D. CDR1 is LNHDA, CDR2 SQIVND, per germline (reference sequence). The ends were cut back, 4 bases at V and 2 bases at J, with 16 bases in the middle. The CDR3 covers 16 residues. The CDR3 loop reads CASSRAVSANTDTQYF. In nucleotides, the CDR3 is TGTGCCAGTAGTAGGGCCGTCAGTGCCAACACAGATACGCAGTATTTT.

The chain links TRBV7-9 to TRBJ2-1; possibly TRBD2 for D (6 bases). The CDR3 is made up of 15 amino acids. Trimming removed 6 bases from V and 6 bases from J, with 18 bases in between. Per the germline V gene, CDR1 is SEHNR and CDR2 is FQNEAQ (reference sequence). The CDR3 spells CASRDSTSRRNEQFF. Here the CDR3 DNA reads TGTGCCAGCAGGGACTCTACTAGCCGACGCAATGAGCAGTTCTTC.

The genes are TRBV7-3 and TRBJ1-2, with TRBD1 identical over 8 bases. V dropped 3 bases and J dropped 7; count of bases not matched to a gene: 4. Germline V gene sequence: CDR1 SGHTA, CDR2 FQGTGA. This CDR3 has 13 residues. CDR3: CASSFGQGGGYTF. DNA of the CDR3: TGTGCCAGCAGCTTTGGACAGGGTGGTGGCTACACCTTC.

The chain uses TRBV5-1 and TRBJ1-2; 7 bases are shared with TRBD1. Trimming took 4 bases from V and 6 from J; bases not matched to a gene: 9. The CDR3 runs to 14 residues. Germline loops: CDR1 SGHRS, CDR2 YFSETQ. As DNA, the CDR3 is TGCGCCAGCAGCACACCCAACAGGGGTGATGGCTACACCTTC. As protein: CASSTPNRGDGYTF.

This clone showed up just a few times. The V gene is TRBV5-6, the J gene TRBJ2-3, with TRBD2 matching 14 bases. Per germline, CDR1 SGHDT and CDR2 YYEEEE. There are 17 residues in the CDR3. After removal of 4 bases from V and 5 bases from J, the junction contained 9 bases not matched to a gene. For the CDR3, the DNA is TGTGCCAGCAGCCTGGGACTAGCGGGAGAGGTTGGAGATACGCAGTATTTT. It is translated as CASSLGLAGEVGDTQYF.

This clone is a singleton in its sample. The rearrangement joins TRBV29-1 to TRBJ1-1, with 7 bases lining up with TRBD1. This CDR3 has 15 amino acids. Germline V lookup: CDR1 SQVTM, CDR2 ANQGSEA. Germline trimming cut 7 bases from V and 0 bases from J; bases unmatched to any gene: 11. CDR3 bases: TGCAGCGAAACTGGGCAGGGGGAAATGAACACTGAAGCTTTCTTT. Protein sequence: CSETGQGEMNTEAFF.

The DNA of the CDR3 is TGTGCCAGCAGCCAAGAACCCCTAGACGCCTACGAGCAGTACTTC. Amino acid sequence: CASSQEPLDAYEQYF. This sequence joins TRBV4-2 and TRBJ2-7; D is unclear. The CDR3 sequence is 15 residues long. Trimming took off 0 bases at V and 2 bases at J, with 11 bases between the two ends. Germline V gene lookup returns CDR1 LGHNA and CDR2 YNFKEQ.

The J gene is TRBJ1-2, the V gene TRBV25-1; possible D gene TRBD1, 5 bases. Between the trimmed V and J ends, which lost 2 bases and 7 bases, there was a span of 11 bases. The CDR3 is 13 residues long. Germline assignment: CDR1 MGHDK and CDR2 SYGVNS. CDR3: CASSELGEGGYTF. The CDR3 DNA reads as TGTGCCAGCAGTGAACTAGGGGAGGGTGGCTACACCTTC.

The genes are TRBV7-9 and TRBJ2-7; D is possibly TRBD2 (5 bases). The CDR3 runs 15 residues. V lost 2 bases, J lost 7 bases, and 18 bases lay in between. CDR1 is SEHNR and CDR2 is FQNEAQ in the germline V gene (reference sequence). CDR3 bases: TGTGCCAGCAGCTTATCGGCGGGTGGCCTTAAAGAGCAGTACTTC. It yields the protein CASSLSAGGLKEQYF.

This rearrangement joins TRBV2 to TRBJ1-1; D is undetermined. V lost 7 bases and J lost 4, with 13 bases in between. This CDR3 has 13 amino acids. Per the germline V gene, CDR1 is SNHLY and CDR2 is FYNNEI. The CDR3, as DNA: TGTGCCAGCACCATGGGCCCTTCCACTGAAGCTTTCTTT. Its protein product is CASTMGPSTEAFF.

In its sample, this clone is medium-sized. This chain joins TRBV18 and TRBJ1-1, with D hard to call. Germline V gene data show CDR1 as KGHSH and CDR2 as LQKENI. V was clipped by 3 bases and J by 5 bases, with 7 bases between them. This CDR3 is built from 12 residues. The CDR3 nucleotides are TGTGCCAGCTCACCGACTGGGACTGAAGCTTTCTTT. Residues: CASSPTGTEAFF. Full variable domain (outside the CDR3, taken from reference TRBV18 and TRBJ1-1): NAGVMQNPRHLVRRRGQEARLRCSPMKGHSHVYWYRQLPEEGLKFMVYLQKENIIDESGMPKERFSAEFPKEGPSILRIQQVVRGDSAAYFCASSPTGTEAFFGQGTRLTVV.

This clone was found once. The chain couples TRBV27 to TRBJ2-1; D is unresolved. CDR3 length: 15 residues. Germline V gene data show CDR1 as MNHEY and CDR2 as SMNVEV (reference sequence). Trimming took 5 bases from V and 12 from J, leaving 23 bases between them. For the CDR3, the DNA is TGTGCCAGCAGTCAAGACTCGGTCCGGTCGGATGGGCAGTTCTTC. Amino acid sequence: CASSQDSVRSDGQFF.

The rearrangement links TRBV6-4 to TRBJ1-6; D gene ambiguous. The V gene lost 2 bases and the J gene lost 6 bases, with 8 bases spanning the gap. CDR3 length: 14 residues. The germline V gene has CDR1 MRHNA and CDR2 SNTAGT. DNA for the CDR3: TGTGCCAGCAGTGACGGGCCAATTAATTCACCCCTCCACTTT. This codes for CASSDGPINSPLHF.

The CDR3 bases are TGTGCCAGCAGCTTGGCGGGACAGGGGGTAGGCGGGGAGCTGTTTTTT. It is translated as CASSLAGQGVGGELFF. The chain carries TRBV5-4 and TRBJ2-2; 11 nucleotides align to TRBD1. CDR3 length equals 16 residues. Germline loops: CDR1 SGHNT, CDR2 YYREEE (reference sequence). J was trimmed by 7 bases and V by 0 bases; bases with no gene match: 5.